The 20 T cell receptor beta chains reported below all come from one sample, sequenced in a study of control samples from healthy donors and cancer patients. Generated by immunoSEQ multiplex PCR, the TCRdb table keeps only in-frame clones and is missing some. The sample lists about 170,000 clones, over 85% occurring once. Sequenced input: blood. Receptor source: a woman aged 60-75 years in good health.

Turning to this clone: A read error may produce the germline difference seen at one junction end. The chain has TRBV11-2 and TRBJ2-5, with 10 bases lining up with TRBD2. This CDR3 spans 13 amino acids. CDR1 SGHAT and CDR2 FQNNGV come from the germline V gene. CDR3 in DNA: TGTGCCAGCAGCTCCGACCCCTCTAGCGGGGGCCACTTC. Protein sequence: CASSSDPSSGGHF.

V is TRBV9 and J is TRBJ1-1; D is unresolved. This CDR3 comprises 14 residues. Per germline, CDR1 SGDLS and CDR2 YYNGEE. Trimming removed 1 base at V and 4 bases at J, with 11 bases between. CDR3: CASSVRGLGTEAFF. The CDR3 bases are TGTGCCAGCAGCGTACGCGGGTTGGGCACTGAAGCTTTCTTT.

The genes are TRBV24-1 and TRBJ1-3; 8 bases agree with TRBD1. The germline V gene has CDR1 KGHDR and CDR2 SFDVKD. Trimming cost V 11 bases and J 0 bases; bases outside gene matches: 14. CDR3 length: 17 amino acids. In nucleotides, the CDR3 is TGTGCCATGCATGAGACAGGGGAATTATTCTCTGGAAACACCATATATTTT. Amino acid sequence: CAMHETGELFSGNTIYF.

The chain couples TRBV6-5 to TRBJ1-2; D gene ambiguous. CDR1 is MNHEY and CDR2 is SVGAGI in the germline V gene. V was clipped by 6 bases and J by 1 base, with 15 bases between them. This CDR3 spans 15 amino acids. CDR3 loop: CASRLSGHSNYGYTF. The CDR3 DNA is TGTGCCAGCAGACTGTCGGGCCACAGTAACTATGGCTACACCTTC.

The chain recombines TRBV7-2 with TRBJ1-3; 8 bases are shared with TRBD1. Germline V gene data show CDR1 as SGHTA and CDR2 as FQGNSA. The J segment lost 2 bases and the V segment lost 0 bases, leaving 3 bases of the junction unmatched. The CDR3 runs 16 residues. The CDR3 nucleotides are TGTGCCAGCAGCTTAGCGCCGACAGGGGCTGGAAACACCATATATTTT. The encoded protein is CASSLAPTGAGNTIYF.

The chain combines TRBV7-9 with TRBJ1-1; possible D gene TRBD1, 5 bases. CDR3 size: 13 residues. Trimming removed 3 bases from V and 1 base from J, with 6 bases in between. Germline V lookup: CDR1 SEHNR, CDR2 FQNEAQ (reference sequence). The CDR3 loop reads CASSFGGNTEAFF. The CDR3 region has the DNA TGTGCCAGCAGCTTTGGGGGGAACACTGAAGCTTTCTTT.

V usage is TRBV6-2 or TRBV6-3 and J usage is TRBJ1-2; D might be TRBD1 (5 bases). The V end lost 4 bases, the J end lost 8 bases, and 11 bases lay between the germline ends. The germline V gene encodes CDR1 MNHEY and CDR2 SVGEGT. The CDR3 consists of 12 residues. CDR3 region: CASSLKGRGYTF. The CDR3 DNA is TGTGCCAGCAGTTTGAAGGGGCGCGGCTACACCTTC.

The chain recombines TRBV19 with TRBJ1-1; 8 nucleotides match TRBD1. J lost 0 bases, V lost 5 bases, and 8 bases had no gene match. This CDR3 is built from 16 residues. Per the germline V gene, CDR1 is LNHDA and CDR2 is SQIVND (reference sequence). The CDR3 protein is CASSSQTGVLNTEAFF. For the CDR3, the DNA is TGTGCCAGTAGTTCCCAGACAGGGGTCCTGAACACTGAAGCTTTCTTT.

V is TRBV18 and J is TRBJ1-3; the match to TRBD1 covers 9 bases. The CDR3 runs to 16 residues. V was pared by 0 bases and J by 4 bases, with 4 bases of the junction left unmatched. The V gene's germline CDR1 is KGHSH and CDR2 LQKENI. The CDR3 coding sequence is TGTGCCAGCTCACCACCGAGGACAGGGGTCGGAAACACCATATATTTT. Translated: CASSPPRTGVGNTIYF.

This sequence joins TRBV12-5 and TRBJ2-3; D unresolved. V gave up 7 bases and J gave up 3 bases, with 11 bases separating them. The CDR3 has 13 residues. Germline V gene data show CDR1 as LGHNT and CDR2 as FRNRAP. CDR3: CASAPRRTDTQYF. CDR3 nucleotide sequence: TGTGCTAGTGCCCCCCGGCGGACAGATACGCAGTATTTT.

The chain uses TRBV7-2 and TRBJ1-6; a weak D match, TRBD1 (5 bases). V was shortened by 1 base and J by 9 bases, with 7 bases between the two germline ends. The CDR3 length is 13 residues. Germline V CDR1 and CDR2: SGHTA, FQGNSA. The CDR3 loop is CASSLVGGSPLHF. The CDR3 DNA sequence: TGTGCCAGCAGCTTAGTGGGGGGTTCACCCCTCCACTTT.

This chain links TRBV27 with TRBJ2-7; possible D gene TRBD1, 6 bases. Germline lookup yields CDR1 MNHEY and CDR2 SMNVEV (reference sequence). Trimming took off 1 base at V and 6 bases at J, with 16 bases between the two ends. The CDR3 covers 15 residues. CDR3 sequence: CASSLFSGAASEQYF. In nucleotides, the CDR3 is TGTGCCAGCAGTTTATTTTCAGGGGCGGCAAGCGAGCAGTACTTC.

This clone was observed a handful of times. The chain couples TRBV5-4 to TRBJ2-7, with D possibly TRBD2 on 7 matching bases. The CDR3 is 14 residues long. V was cut by 6 bases and J by 4 bases, with 17 bases left in between. The germline V gene encodes CDR1 SGHNT and CDR2 YYREEE (reference sequence). The DNA of the CDR3 is TGTGCCAGCACCCCAGAGGGGGGGGGTTACGAGCAGTACTTC. This codes for CASTPEGGGYEQYF.

V is TRBV29-1 and J is TRBJ2-1; 11 positions agree with TRBD2. The CDR3 has 16 residues. J was trimmed by 8 bases and V by 4 bases; bases with no gene match: 13. CDR1 is SQVTM, CDR2 ANQGSEA, per germline. The CDR3 is CSVVIGASGGFDEQFF. The CDR3 DNA reads TGCAGCGTTGTAATCGGGGCTAGCGGGGGGTTTGATGAGCAGTTCTTC.

The rearrangement joins TRBV4-3 to TRBJ1-1; D gene ambiguous. The CDR3 loop spans 13 amino acids. V lost 0 bases, J lost 10 bases, and 12 bases lay in between. Germline CDR1 reads LGHNA; CDR2 reads YSLEER. The CDR3 protein is CASSQESWARAFF. CDR3 DNA sequence: TGCGCCAGCAGCCAAGAGTCGTGGGCGAGAGCTTTCTTT.

J is TRBJ1-2 and V is TRBV18, with 7 bases fitting TRBD1. The CDR3 runs to 15 residues. V was clipped by 1 base and J by 3 bases; unmatched bases: 5. Germline loops: CDR1 KGHSH, CDR2 LQKENI. This CDR3 is CASSPRGQLDYGYTF. The CDR3 nucleotides are TGTGCCAGCTCACCACGGGGACAGCTAGACTATGGCTACACCTTC.

V and J are TRBV5-1 and TRBJ1-1; 10 positions agree with TRBD1. J gave up 5 bases and V 4 bases, and 5 bases lay outside the gene matches. Germline V gene sequence: CDR1 SGHRS, CDR2 YFSETQ. This CDR3 has 14 residues. CDR3 loop: CASSSGTGATEAFF. The CDR3 DNA is TGCGCCAGCAGCAGCGGGACAGGGGCTACTGAAGCTTTCTTT.

A single count supports this clone. The V and J genes are TRBV9 and TRBJ1-1, with D possibly matching TRBD1 (5 bases). The CDR3 runs to 15 residues. CDR1 is SGDLS, CDR2 YYNGEE, per germline. With 6 bases removed from V and 4 bases from J, the gap between germline ends came to 19 bases. In nucleotides, the CDR3 is TGTGCCAGCACCTCGACAGCGACCGGGAGCACTGAAGCTTTCTTT. As protein: CASTSTATGSTEAFF. Looking up the rest from reference TRBV9 and TRBJ1-1 gives the full variable domain: DSGVTQTPKHLITATGQRVTLRCSPRSGDLSVYWYQQSLDQGLQFLIQYYNGEERAKGNILERFSAQQFPDLHSELNLSSLELGDSALYFCASTSTATGSTEAFFGQGTRLTVV.

The V gene is TRBV3-1 (or the pseudogene TRBV3-2), the J gene TRBJ1-2; no clear D. Trimming took 0 bases from V and 4 from J, leaving 12 bases between them. The V gene's germline CDR1 is LGHDT and CDR2 YNNKEL (reference sequence). The length of the CDR3 is 15 residues. CDR3 loop: CASSQDPAGAYGYTF. In nucleotides, the CDR3 is TGTGCCAGCAGCCAAGACCCGGCAGGAGCCTATGGCTACACCTTC.

CDR3 protein: CASLRDRGLEQYF. The CDR3 DNA reads TGTGCCAGCCTCCGGGACAGGGGACTCGAGCAGTACTTC. The chain employs TRBV7-2 and TRBJ2-7; 10 nucleotides line up with TRBD1. CDR1 is SGHTA, CDR2 FQGNSA, per germline. This CDR3 has 13 residues. The V segment lost 8 bases and the J segment 6 bases; nucleotides outside the gene matches: 7.